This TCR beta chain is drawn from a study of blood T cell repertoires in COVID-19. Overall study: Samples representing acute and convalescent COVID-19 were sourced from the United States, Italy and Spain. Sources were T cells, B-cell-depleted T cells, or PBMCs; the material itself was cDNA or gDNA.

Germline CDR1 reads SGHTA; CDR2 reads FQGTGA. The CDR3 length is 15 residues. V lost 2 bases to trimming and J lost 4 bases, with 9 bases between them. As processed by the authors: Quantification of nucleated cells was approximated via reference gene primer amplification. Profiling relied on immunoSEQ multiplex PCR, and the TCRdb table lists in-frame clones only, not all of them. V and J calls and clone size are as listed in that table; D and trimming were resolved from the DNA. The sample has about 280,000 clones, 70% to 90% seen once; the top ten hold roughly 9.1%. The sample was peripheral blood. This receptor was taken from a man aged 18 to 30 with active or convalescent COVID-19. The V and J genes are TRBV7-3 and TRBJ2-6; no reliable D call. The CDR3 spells CASSLGPAGANVLTF. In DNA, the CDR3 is TGTGCCAGCAGCTTAGGGCCCGCCGGGGCCAACGTCCTGACTTTC.